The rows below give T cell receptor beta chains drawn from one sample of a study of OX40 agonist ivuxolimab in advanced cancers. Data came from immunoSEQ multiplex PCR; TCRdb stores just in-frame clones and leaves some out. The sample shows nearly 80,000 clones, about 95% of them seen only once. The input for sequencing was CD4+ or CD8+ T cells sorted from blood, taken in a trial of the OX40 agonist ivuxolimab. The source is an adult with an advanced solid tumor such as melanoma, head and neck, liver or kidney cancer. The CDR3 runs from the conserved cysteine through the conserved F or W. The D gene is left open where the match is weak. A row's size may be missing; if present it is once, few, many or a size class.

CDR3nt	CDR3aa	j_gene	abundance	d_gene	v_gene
TGTGCCAGCAGCGCAAACTCAGGGGGAGACGAGCAGTACTTC	CASSANSGGDEQYF	TRBJ2-7	.	TRBD1	TRBV9
TGTGCCAGCAGTTTAACAGGACTAGCTAGCGAGCAGTACTTC	CASSLTGLASEQYF	TRBJ2-7	.	TRBD2	TRBV28
TGTGCCAGCAGCCGACTAGCGCTAAGCACAGATACGCAGTATTTT	CASSRLALSTDTQYF	TRBJ2-3	.	TRBD2	TRBV6-1
TGTGCCAGTAGTTCACTGGGCCTTGAGCAGTTCTTC	CASSSLGLEQFF	TRBJ2-1	.	.	TRBV19
TGCGCCAGCAGCGCGGGGGCCTCCTACGAGCAGTACTTC	CASSAGASYEQYF	TRBJ2-7	.	.	TRBV4-1
TGTGCCACCAGCTCCTCCGTCCGAAACAATCAGCCCCAGCATTTT	CATSSSVRNNQPQHF	TRBJ1-5	.	.	TRBV15
TGTGCCAGCAGCCAAGGACTGGGACGAAACTACGAGCAGTACTTC	CASSQGLGRNYEQYF	TRBJ2-7	.	.	TRBV28
TGTGCCAGCAGCCCCGAGGGGGGGAGCTACAATGAGCAGTTCTTC	CASSPEGGSYNEQFF	TRBJ2-1	once	.	TRBV7-6
TGTGCCAGTAGTCCGGGGATTAATTATGGCTACACCTTC	CASSPGINYGYTF	TRBJ1-2	.	.	TRBV19
TGTGCCAGCAGTGAAGTTATGGGGGGTAATGAAAAACTGTTTTTT	CASSEVMGGNEKLFF	TRBJ1-4	once	.	TRBV2
TGTGCCAGCAGCTTAGAAGGCGGGGGCAATCAGCCCCAGCATTTT	CASSLEGGGNQPQHF	TRBJ1-5	.	.	TRBV7-9
TGTGCCAGCAGCTTATTTATGGGACTAGAGGGCGTCGAGCAGTACTTC	CASSLFMGLEGVEQYF	TRBJ2-7	.	TRBD2	TRBV7-9
TGTGCCAGCAGCGGACCCAGGGGGGACACTGAAGCTTTCTTT	CASSGPRGDTEAFF	TRBJ1-1	.	TRBD1	TRBV9
TGTGCCAGCAGCCACACTAGTGCGGGCTACGAGCAGTACTTC	CASSHTSAGYEQYF	TRBJ2-7	.	.	TRBV9
TGCAGCGTTGAAGCTACACAGGGGATCTATGGCTACACCTTC	CSVEATQGIYGYTF	TRBJ1-2	.	TRBD1	TRBV29-1
TGTGCCAGCAGTGAGGGGCCTCACACCTTC	CASSEGPHTF	TRBJ1-2	.	.	TRBV2
TGTGCCAGCAGTGAAGGACAGGACTACGAGCAGTACTTC	CASSEGQDYEQYF	TRBJ2-7	.	TRBD1	TRBV6-4
TGCGCCAGCAGCCAAGGGTTACTGTCCTACAATGAGCAGTTCTTC	CASSQGLLSYNEQFF	TRBJ2-1	.	.	TRBV4-1
TGTGCCAGCAGCAGTACAGGGGAGGGAGAGACCCAGTACTTC	CASSSTGEGETQYF	TRBJ2-5	.	.	TRBV6-5
TGTGCCAGTAGTATAGGCTCAGGGGGGGCCAACGTCCTGACTTTC	CASSIGSGGANVLTF	TRBJ2-6	.	.	TRBV19
TGTGCCAGCAGCGGGCCGGGACTAGTCGTCCACGAGCAGTACTTC	CASSGPGLVVHEQYF	TRBJ2-7	.	TRBD2	TRBV5-6
TGTGCCAGCAGTGAACCCCGGGGGAGGACCTACATGAACACTGAAGCTTTCTTT	CASSEPRGRTYMNTEAFF	TRBJ1-1	once	.	TRBV6-1
TGTGCCAGCAGCCACGGCGGGGGGACTTACAATGAGCAGTTCTTC	CASSHGGGTYNEQFF	TRBJ2-1	.	TRBD2	TRBV11-2
TGTGCCAGCAGCCCCAGCCAGGGGCCTGAAGCTTTCTTT	CASSPSQGPEAFF	TRBJ1-1	few	.	TRBV9
TGTGCCAGCAGTGAAGCAAATGTCAGGACAGTAAAATTT	CASSEANVRTVKF	TRBJ1-3	.	.	TRBV2
TGTGCCAGCAGCTCCGTGTCATATACGCAGTATTTT	CASSSVSYTQYF	TRBJ2-3	.	.	TRBV11-2
TGTGCCAGTGCCAGGGGAGGCAATCAGCCCCAGCACTTT	CASARGGNQPQHF	TRBJ1-5	.	.	TRBV6-5
TGTGCCAGCAGTGAAACAGGGGTCACCGGGGAGCTGTTTTTT	CASSETGVTGELFF	TRBJ2-2	.	TRBD1	TRBV25-1
TGCGCCAGCAAACTCCGGGACAGGGGACAAGAGACCCAGTACTTC	CASKLRDRGQETQYF	TRBJ2-5	.	TRBD1	TRBV5-1
TGTGCCAGCAGCTTAGTCCCTTCCGTCAGGGACTATGGCTACACCTTC	CASSLVPSVRDYGYTF	TRBJ1-2	.	.	TRBV7-2
TGCAGCGTCGCGACAGGCTACAATGAGCAGTTCTTC	CSVATGYNEQFF	TRBJ2-1	.	.	TRBV29-1
TGTGCCAGCAGTGAGTCCGGGAATTCACCCCTCCACTTT	CASSESGNSPLHF	TRBJ1-6	.	.	TRBV6-4
TGTGCCAGCAGCCAGCGGGAGAGCTACGAGCAGTACTTC	CASSQRESYEQYF	TRBJ2-7	once	TRBD2	TRBV4-2
TGCGCCAGCAGACAGGGGAGTCGGACTGAAGCTTTCTTT	CASRQGSRTEAFF	TRBJ1-1	.	TRBD1	TRBV5-1
TGTGCCAGCAGCTGGGGACAGGGGGATGACGAGCAGTACTTC	CASSWGQGDDEQYF	TRBJ2-7	.	TRBD1	TRBV7-9
TGCACCAGCAGCGGTACTAGCGGGGGCCCCGCTAGCACAGATACGCAGTATTTT	CTSSGTSGGPASTDTQYF	TRBJ2-3	.	.	TRBV1
TGTGCCAGCAGCCCGGCGGGACGGACGAACACTGAAGCTTTCTTT	CASSPAGRTNTEAFF	TRBJ1-1	.	.	TRBV7-6
TGTGCCAGCAGCTGGGACAGCCCCTACGAGCAGTACTTC	CASSWDSPYEQYF	TRBJ2-7	.	TRBD1	TRBV11-2
TGTGCCAGCAGCCCACGAGACAGGGAACCCCCCGGGGAGCTGTTTTTT	CASSPRDREPPGELFF	TRBJ2-2	.	.	TRBV21-1
TGTGCCAGCTCACCACCGGGAGGTTACAATGAGCAGTTCTTC	CASSPPGGYNEQFF	TRBJ2-1	.	.	TRBV18
TGTGCCAGCAGTGATACCCCGGACAGGATACTCTACGAGCAGTACTTC	CASSDTPDRILYEQYF	TRBJ2-7	.	TRBD1	TRBV2
TGTGCCAGCAGCCAAACAGGGGCGGGCCCTGAAGCTTTCTTT	CASSQTGAGPEAFF	TRBJ1-1	.	TRBD1	TRBV5-5
TGTGCCAGCAGTTTGATAAGCCCCTCGACTTTGACCACAGATACGCAGTATTTT	CASSLISPSTLTTDTQYF	TRBJ2-3	.	.	TRBV27
TGTGCCAGCAGGGAGGGATTCGCCAGCTATGGCTACACCTTC	CASREGFASYGYTF	TRBJ1-2	.	.	TRBV27
TGTGCCAGCAGCTTCGGAGGAGATACGCAGTATTTT	CASSFGGDTQYF	TRBJ2-3	.	.	TRBV7-9
TGTGCCAGCAGACTACTAGCGGGAGACTCAGATACGCAGTATTTT	CASRLLAGDSDTQYF	TRBJ2-3	.	TRBD2	TRBV6-1
TGTGCCAGCAGTGGGACTAGCGGGCTCAGTGAGCAGTTCTTC	CASSGTSGLSEQFF	TRBJ2-1	.	TRBD2	TRBV5-4
.	CASSDYSRGLRQQYF	TRBJ2-3	.	.	TRBV21-1
TGTGCCAGCTTCGGGACAGACGACTCTGGGGCCAACGTCCTGACTTTC	CASFGTDDSGANVLTF	TRBJ2-6	.	TRBD1	TRBV19
TGTGCCAGCAGCCTCCCCGGGACTAGGGGGAATGAGCAGTTCTTC	CASSLPGTRGNEQFF	TRBJ2-1	.	TRBD2	TRBV11-1
TGTGCCAGCAGCCAAGTCACAGGGTCGTACGAGCAGTACTTC	CASSQVTGSYEQYF	TRBJ2-7	.	.	TRBV4-2
TGTGCCAGCAGCGTAGTCTTTGGACAGGGCGCCACCGGGGAGCTGTTTTTT	CASSVVFGQGATGELFF	TRBJ2-2	.	TRBD1	TRBV9
TGTGCCAGCAGCCATAGTAGCAAGGCTAACTATGGCTACACCTTC	CASSHSSKANYGYTF	TRBJ1-2	.	.	TRBV7-9
TGTGCCAGCAGACTAGCGGGGCTTGGGACCCAGTACTTC	CASRLAGLGTQYF	TRBJ2-5	.	TRBD2	TRBV27
TGTGCCAGCACCTTATTGACAGAGAATTCACCCCTCCACTTT	CASTLLTENSPLHF	TRBJ1-6	.	.	TRBV11-2